The rows below give T cell receptor beta chains drawn from one sample of a study of blood T cell repertoires in COVID-19. Libraries were prepared by immunoSEQ multiplex PCR; TCRdb keeps only in-frame clonotypes and omits some of them. In the table there are around 31,000 clones, 80% to 90% of which are singletons. Sequencing was performed on peripheral blood. Source of these receptors: an elderly man with acute or convalescent COVID-19. Both conserved end residues are part of each CDR3. Fields, in order: J gene, V gene, clone size, D gene, CDR3 protein, CDR3 DNA. A D gene is named only where the DNA matches it firmly. A clone size is listed for some rows: how often the clone was seen (once, few, many), or a class if it is expanded.

j_call: TRBJ2-2; v_call: TRBV28; clone_size: few; d_call: TRBD2; cdr3_aa: CASSLMAGGHTGELFF; cdr3_nt: TGTGCCAGCAGTTTAATGGCGGGGGGGCACACCGGGGAGCTGTTTTTT
j_call: TRBJ1-1; v_call: TRBV6-1; clone_size: NA; d_call: NA; cdr3_aa: CASSEHGGGEAFF; cdr3_nt: TGTGCCAGCAGTGAACACGGGGGTGGTGAAGCTTTCTTT
j_call: TRBJ1-3; v_call: TRBV5-8; clone_size: NA; d_call: NA; cdr3_aa: CASLKPSSGNTIYF; cdr3_nt: TGTGCCAGCCTCAAGCCTTCCTCTGGAAACACCATATATTTT
j_call: TRBJ2-7; v_call: TRBV28; clone_size: NA; d_call: NA; cdr3_aa: CASSLMDSYEQYF; cdr3_nt: TGTGCCAGCAGTTTAATGGACAGCTACGAGCAGTACTTC
j_call: TRBJ2-2; v_call: TRBV7-2; clone_size: NA; d_call: NA; cdr3_aa: CASSVQGGDTGELFF; cdr3_nt: TGTGCCAGCAGCGTACAGGGGGGGGACACCGGGGAGCTGTTTTTT
j_call: TRBJ2-1; v_call: TRBV10-3; clone_size: NA; d_call: NA; cdr3_aa: CAISEVGGEGEQFF; cdr3_nt: TGTGCCATCAGTGAGGTGGGCGGCGAGGGTGAGCAGTTCTTC
j_call: TRBJ1-1; v_call: TRBV5-5; clone_size: NA; d_call: TRBD1; cdr3_aa: CASSFDQGVSGAFF; cdr3_nt: TGTGCCAGCAGCTTTGACCAGGGGGTCAGTGGAGCTTTCTTT
j_call: TRBJ1-1; v_call: TRBV7-3; clone_size: few; d_call: NA; cdr3_aa: CASSLMTGSTEAFF; cdr3_nt: TGTGCCAGCAGCTTAATGACGGGAAGTACTGAAGCTTTCTTT
j_call: TRBJ1-2; v_call: TRBV29-1; clone_size: few; d_call: NA; cdr3_aa: CSARGLGNYGYTF; cdr3_nt: TGCAGCGCCCGAGGACTTGGTAACTATGGCTACACCTTC
j_call: TRBJ1-5; v_call: TRBV6-5; clone_size: NA; d_call: NA; cdr3_aa: CASSQQYSNQPQHF; cdr3_nt: TGTGCCAGCAGTCAACAATATAGCAATCAGCCCCAGCATTTT
j_call: TRBJ2-2; v_call: TRBV5-1; clone_size: NA; d_call: NA; cdr3_aa: CASSLARETGELFF; cdr3_nt: TGCGCCAGCAGCTTGGCCAGGGAAACCGGGGAGCTGTTTTTT
j_call: TRBJ1-2; v_call: TRBV5-4; clone_size: once; d_call: TRBD1; cdr3_aa: CASSLAGQGVYTF; cdr3_nt: TGTGCCAGCAGCTTGGCCGGACAGGGGGTCTACACCTTC
j_call: TRBJ2-7; v_call: TRBV11-2; clone_size: once; d_call: NA; cdr3_aa: CASREAGGSYEQYF; cdr3_nt: TGTGCCAGCAGGGAGGCAGGAGGCTCCTACGAGCAGTACTTC
j_call: TRBJ1-5; v_call: TRBV19; clone_size: NA; d_call: TRBD1; cdr3_aa: CASTDRGPRDGPPQHF; cdr3_nt: TGTGCCAGCACGGACAGGGGACCGCGGGACGGACCGCCCCAGCATTTT
j_call: TRBJ1-1; v_call: TRBV18; clone_size: NA; d_call: TRBD1; cdr3_aa: CASSPVRDSEAFF; cdr3_nt: TGTGCCAGCTCACCGGTCCGGGACAGTGAAGCTTTCTTT
j_call: TRBJ2-7; v_call: TRBV27; clone_size: NA; d_call: NA; cdr3_aa: CASSGYRGSYEQYF; cdr3_nt: TGTGCCAGCAGTGGATATAGGGGATCCTACGAGCAGTACTTC
j_call: TRBJ1-1; v_call: TRBV2; clone_size: NA; d_call: TRBD1; cdr3_aa: CARGQGLVTEAFF; cdr3_nt: TGTGCCAGAGGACAGGGGTTGGTCACTGAAGCTTTCTTT
j_call: TRBJ2-3; v_call: TRBV7-9; clone_size: NA; d_call: NA; cdr3_aa: CASSSAGQTDTQYF; cdr3_nt: TGTGCCAGCAGCTCCGCGGGACAGACAGATACGCAGTATTTT
j_call: TRBJ2-6; v_call: TRBV28; clone_size: NA; d_call: NA; cdr3_aa: CASSSGDGANVLTF; cdr3_nt: TGTGCCAGCAGTTCGGGGGACGGGGCCAACGTCCTGACTTTC
j_call: TRBJ1-2; v_call: TRBV4-1; clone_size: few; d_call: NA; cdr3_aa: CASSPGTFSNYGYTF; cdr3_nt: TGCGCCAGCAGCCCTGGGACATTCTCTAACTATGGCTACACCTTC
j_call: TRBJ1-2; v_call: TRBV28; clone_size: NA; d_call: NA; cdr3_aa: CASSLLGAGGSEMWYTF; cdr3_nt: TGTGCCAGCAGTTTATTAGGGGCTGGGGGGTCGGAAATGTGGTACACCTTC
j_call: TRBJ2-2; v_call: TRBV5-6; clone_size: NA; d_call: NA; cdr3_aa: CASSLGQVRTGELFF; cdr3_nt: TGTGCCAGCAGCTTGGGGCAGGTTAGGACCGGGGAGCTGTTTTTT
j_call: TRBJ1-1; v_call: TRBV2; clone_size: NA; d_call: NA; cdr3_aa: CASNGEMGTEAFF; cdr3_nt: TGTGCCAGCAACGGGGAAATGGGCACTGAAGCTTTCTTT
j_call: TRBJ2-3; v_call: TRBV29-1; clone_size: once; d_call: NA; cdr3_aa: CSGGGGQGSDTQYF; cdr3_nt: TGCAGCGGGGGGGGAGGACAGGGTTCAGATACGCAGTATTTT
j_call: TRBJ1-1; v_call: TRBV7-9; clone_size: NA; d_call: TRBD1; cdr3_aa: CASSGRTGLNTEAFF; cdr3_nt: TGTGCCAGCAGCGGCCGGACAGGGTTGAACACTGAAGCTTTCTTT
j_call: TRBJ1-5; v_call: TRBV19; clone_size: NA; d_call: TRBD1; cdr3_aa: CASGGQGGQPQHF; cdr3_nt: TGTGCCAGTGGCGGACAGGGAGGTCAGCCCCAGCATTTT
j_call: TRBJ1-1; v_call: TRBV21-1; clone_size: NA; d_call: NA; cdr3_aa: CASSKGTGGNKAFF; cdr3_nt: TGTGCCAGCAGCAAAGGTACAGGGGGGAATAAAGCTTTCTTT
j_call: TRBJ1-6; v_call: TRBV18; clone_size: NA; d_call: NA; cdr3_aa: CASSEQGNSPLHF; cdr3_nt: TGTGCCAGCTCAGAGCAGGGTAATTCACCCCTCCACTTT
j_call: TRBJ1-1; v_call: TRBV10-2; clone_size: NA; d_call: NA; cdr3_aa: CASSEPQNRVESEAFF; cdr3_nt: TGCGCCAGCAGTGAGCCCCAAAACAGGGTAGAGTCTGAAGCTTTCTTT
j_call: TRBJ2-7; v_call: TRBV27; clone_size: NA; d_call: TRBD1; cdr3_aa: CASSPRDRGPYEQYF; cdr3_nt: TGTGCCAGCAGTCCCCGGGACAGGGGACCCTACGAGCAGTACTTC
j_call: TRBJ2-1; v_call: TRBV14; clone_size: NA; d_call: NA; cdr3_aa: CASSQGTRGPWAPDEQFF; cdr3_nt: TGTGCCAGCAGCCAAGGAACCAGGGGCCCATGGGCCCCCGATGAGCAGTTCTTC
j_call: TRBJ2-1; v_call: TRBV5-1; clone_size: NA; d_call: NA; cdr3_aa: CASSSSSGLGNEQFF; cdr3_nt: TGCGCCAGCAGCTCCTCTTCCGGGTTGGGCAATGAGCAGTTCTTC
j_call: TRBJ1-4; v_call: TRBV28; clone_size: NA; d_call: TRBD1; cdr3_aa: CASSYRTGEEKLFF; cdr3_nt: TGTGCCAGCAGTTACAGGACAGGGGAGGAAAAACTGTTTTTT
j_call: TRBJ2-7; v_call: TRBV5-1; clone_size: NA; d_call: NA; cdr3_aa: CASSLEGGQWSEQYF; cdr3_nt: TGCGCCAGCAGCTTGGAGGGGGGACAGTGGAGCGAGCAGTACTTC
j_call: TRBJ1-1; v_call: TRBV6-5; clone_size: NA; d_call: NA; cdr3_aa: CASSTGLPLNTEAFF; cdr3_nt: TGTGCCAGCAGTACAGGACTACCTTTGAACACTGAAGCTTTCTTT
j_call: TRBJ1-5; v_call: TRBV12-3/TRBV12-4; clone_size: NA; d_call: NA; cdr3_aa: CASSPSGDQPQHF; cdr3_nt: TGTGCCAGCAGCCCCTCCGGGGATCAGCCCCAGCATTTT